The rows below give T cell receptor beta chains drawn from one sample of a study of CD8 T cells in Susac syndrome. Via MiXCR, TCRdb re-called the immunoSEQ multiplex PCR reads, giving one row per CDR3 protein. The sample lists over 80,000 distinct CDR3 sequences; 94% were seen once. Sequencing input: CD8+ T cells from PBMCs. These receptor sequences come from a human donor with Susac syndrome. Each CDR3 is given with its conserved first and last residue. A D gene is named only where the DNA matches it firmly. Some rows mark clone size as missing; the rest say once, few, many or name a class of expanded clone.

V: TRBV7-8; D: -; size: -; J: TRBJ2-3; DNA: TGTGCCAGCAGCTTTCCCCCTCTAGCGTACACAGATACGCAGTATTTT; CDR3: CASSFPPLAYTDTQYF
V: TRBV7-9; D: -; size: -; J: TRBJ2-7; DNA: TGTGCCAGCAGCACCGGGACTGACGAGCAGTACTTC; CDR3: CASSTGTDEQYF
V: TRBV13; D: -; size: -; J: TRBJ2-3; DNA: TGTGCCAGCAGCTACACACTTGCCGGAGATACGCAGTATTTT; CDR3: CASSYTLAGDTQYF
V: TRBV27; D: -; size: -; J: TRBJ1-6; DNA: TGTGCCAGCAGCCAATACGGAGAAGGGTCACCCCTCCACTTT; CDR3: CASSQYGEGSPLHF
V: TRBV15; D: -; size: -; J: TRBJ2-7; DNA: TGTGCCACCAGCAGAGGGAGAACCGTCTACGAGCAGTACTTC; CDR3: CATSRGRTVYEQYF
V: TRBV7-9; D: -; size: -; J: TRBJ1-1; DNA: TGTGCCAGCAGCCCCCCGGGGAAGAACACTGAAGCTTTCTTT; CDR3: CASSPPGKNTEAFF
V: TRBV14; D: TRBD1; size: once; J: TRBJ2-5; DNA: TGTGCCAGCAGCGCCCGGACAGGTCACCAAGAGACCCAGTACTTC; CDR3: CASSARTGHQETQYF
V: TRBV7-9; D: TRBD1; size: once; J: TRBJ2-7; DNA: TGTGCCAGCAGCTTGGCCGGGACAGGTGGCTACGAGCAGTACTTC; CDR3: CASSLAGTGGYEQYF
V: TRBV6-6; D: -; size: few; J: TRBJ1-2; DNA: TGTGCCAGCAGTTACGATGGAGGCTACACCTTC; CDR3: CASSYDGGYTF
V: TRBV11-2; D: -; size: -; J: TRBJ2-3; DNA: TGTGCCAGCAGCTTCGTCACAGAGGGAGATACGCAGTATTTT; CDR3: CASSFVTEGDTQYF
V: TRBV12-3/TRBV12-4; D: -; size: -; J: TRBJ1-2; DNA: TGTGCCAGCAGTTTAGGTCAGACAGGAGGCTACACCTTC; CDR3: CASSLGQTGGYTF
V: TRBV4-2; D: -; size: once; J: TRBJ2-7; DNA: TGTGCCAGCAGCCCTAAGGACGGCTCCTACGAGCAGTACTTC; CDR3: CASSPKDGSYEQYF
V: TRBV27; D: -; size: -; J: TRBJ1-5; DNA: TGTGCCAGCAGTCCTAACAGGGATGGTCAGCCCCAGCATTTT; CDR3: CASSPNRDGQPQHF
V: TRBV12-3/TRBV12-4; D: TRBD1; size: -; J: TRBJ2-5; DNA: TGTGCCAGCAGTATTGACCGGGACAGGGGACCGCAAGAGACCCAGTACTTC; CDR3: CASSIDRDRGPQETQYF
V: TRBV24-1; D: -; size: once; J: TRBJ2-2; DNA: TGTGCCACCAGTGATTATGTGAGGGCCGGGGAGCTGTTTTTT; CDR3: CATSDYVRAGELFF
V: TRBV14; D: -; size: -; J: TRBJ1-2; DNA: TGTGCCAGCAGCCAAGATCCGGAGGACTATGGCTACACCTTC; CDR3: CASSQDPEDYGYTF
V: TRBV3-1; D: -; size: -; J: TRBJ2-2; DNA: TGTGCCAGCAGCCAAGATTCCTATGGCGGCGCGGGAACCGGGGAGCTGTTTTTT; CDR3: CASSQDSYGGAGTGELFF
V: TRBV2; D: -; size: -; J: TRBJ2-5; DNA: TGTGCCAGCAGATGGGGCCAAGAGACCCAGTACTTC; CDR3: CASRWGQETQYF